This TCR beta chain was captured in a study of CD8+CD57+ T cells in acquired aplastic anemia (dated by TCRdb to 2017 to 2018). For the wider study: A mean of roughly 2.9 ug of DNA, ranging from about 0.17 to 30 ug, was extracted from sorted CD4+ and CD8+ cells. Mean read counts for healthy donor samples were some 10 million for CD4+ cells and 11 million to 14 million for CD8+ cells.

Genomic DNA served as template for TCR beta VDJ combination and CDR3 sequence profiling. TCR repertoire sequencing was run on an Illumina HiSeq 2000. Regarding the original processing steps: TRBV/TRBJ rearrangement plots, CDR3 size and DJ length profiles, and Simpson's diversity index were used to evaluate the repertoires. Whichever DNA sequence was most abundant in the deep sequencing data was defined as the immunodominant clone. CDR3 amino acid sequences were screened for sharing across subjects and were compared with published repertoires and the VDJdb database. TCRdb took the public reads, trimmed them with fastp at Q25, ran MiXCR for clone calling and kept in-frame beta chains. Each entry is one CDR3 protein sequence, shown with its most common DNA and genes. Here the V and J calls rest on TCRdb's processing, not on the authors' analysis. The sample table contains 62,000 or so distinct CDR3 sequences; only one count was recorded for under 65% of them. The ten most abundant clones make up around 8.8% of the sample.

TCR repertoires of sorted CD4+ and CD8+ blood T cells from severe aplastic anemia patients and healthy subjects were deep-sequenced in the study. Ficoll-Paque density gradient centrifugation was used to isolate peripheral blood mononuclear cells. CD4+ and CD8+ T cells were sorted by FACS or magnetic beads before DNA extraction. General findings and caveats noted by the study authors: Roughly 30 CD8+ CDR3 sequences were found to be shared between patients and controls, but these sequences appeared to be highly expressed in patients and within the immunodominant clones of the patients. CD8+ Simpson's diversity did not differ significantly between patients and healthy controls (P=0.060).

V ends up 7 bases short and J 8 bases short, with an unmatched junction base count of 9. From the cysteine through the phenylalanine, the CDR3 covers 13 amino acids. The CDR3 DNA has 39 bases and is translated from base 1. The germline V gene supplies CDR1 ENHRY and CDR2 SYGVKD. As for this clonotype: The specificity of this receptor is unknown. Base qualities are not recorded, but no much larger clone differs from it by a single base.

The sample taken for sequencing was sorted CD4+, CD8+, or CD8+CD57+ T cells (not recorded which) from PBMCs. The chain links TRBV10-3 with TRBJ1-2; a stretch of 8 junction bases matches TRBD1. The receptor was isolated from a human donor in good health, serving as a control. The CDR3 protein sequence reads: CAIMGQGAGGYTF. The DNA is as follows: TGTGCCATCATGGGGCAGGGGGCCGGCGGCTACACCTTC.